The 22 T cell receptor beta chains below all came from one sample that was sequenced in a study of relationships among human T cell subsets. CD4+ cells were positively selected first, then anti-CD25 beads isolated CD4+CD25+ regulatory T cells. The T cell receptor alpha and beta CDR3 regions were amplified from mRNA by semiquantitative ARM-PCR. Exponential amplification used communal superprimers after tagged nested gene-specific primers in ARM-PCR. TCRdb re-analysed the multiplex PCR reads in MiXCR, keeping a single row per CDR3 protein. The sample lists about 14,000 distinct CDR3 sequences; roughly 60% were seen once. Source material: Tregs sorted from blood. Receptors were obtained from a man aged 35 to 55 in good health.

V is TRBV5-1 and J is TRBJ1-5; weak D call: TRBD1 (5 bases). V dropped 3 bases and J dropped 8 bases, with 18 bases sitting between them. The V gene's germline CDR1 is SGHRS and CDR2 YFSETQ. CDR3 length: 15 residues. The CDR3 DNA reads as TGCGCCAGCAGCTATACCGGGACCGCCGGGGAGCCCCAGCATTTT. Translated, it gives CASSYTGTAGEPQHF.

The chain couples TRBV11-2 to TRBJ2-5; 9 bases fit TRBD2. CDR1 and CDR2 (germline): SGHAT, FQNNGV. This CDR3 is 16 amino acids long. Trimming at V came to 6 bases and at J to 1 base, leaving 9 bases not matched to a gene. The CDR3 DNA reads TGTGCCAGCAGGCCTCTAGCGGGGAAACTCCAAGAGACCCAGTACTTC. It codes for CASRPLAGKLQETQYF.

This chain links TRBV4-1 with TRBJ1-1; D perhaps matches TRBD1 (5 bases). The V end was cut by 1 base, the J end by 4 bases, with 10 bases between. The CDR3 consists of 14 residues. The germline V gene has CDR1 MGHRA and CDR2 YSYEKL. The CDR3 loop reads CASSQGGPGTEAFF. DNA of the CDR3: TGCGCCAGCAGCCAAGGGGGCCCCGGCACTGAAGCTTTCTTT.

This clonotype was seen only a few times. This sequence joins TRBV12-3 or TRBV12-4 and TRBJ1-3, with 10 bases matching TRBD1. The length of the CDR3 is 16 residues. V was clipped by 1 base and J by 5 bases; unmatched bases: 5. CDR3 in DNA: TGTGCCAGCAGTTTAGGCGGGACAGGGGACAGAAACACCATATATTTT. Its protein is CASSLGGTGDRNTIYF.

Only one count was recorded for this clonotype. This chain connects TRBV13 to TRBJ1-2; D not certain. V was pared by 5 bases and J by 4 bases, with 14 bases between. The CDR3 loop spans 14 amino acids. CDR1 is PRHDT, CDR2 FYEKMQ, per germline (reference sequence). This chain's CDR3 is CASSPSRDTYGYTF. CDR3 nucleotide sequence: TGTGCCAGCAGCCCATCCCGGGATACCTATGGCTACACCTTC.

This clonotype showed up just once. This chain uses TRBV6-5 with TRBJ2-4, with 8 positions matching TRBD1. The CDR3 has 15 amino acids. V trimming: 4 bases; J trimming: 6 bases; junction bases outside the gene matches: 8. CDR1 and CDR2 from the germline V gene are MNHEY and SVGAGI. For the CDR3, the DNA is TGTGCCAGCAGTTCAACCGACAGGGGCTCAAACATTCAGTACTTC. Translating it yields CASSSTDRGSNIQYF.

In its sample, this clonotype was seen a few times. The rearrangement uses TRBV12-3 or TRBV12-4 and TRBJ2-5; the D gene could be TRBD1 or TRBD2 (5 bases each). The CDR3 sequence is 17 residues long. Trimming left V 5 bases short and J 7 bases short, with 26 bases between. CDR3 DNA sequence: TGTGCCAGCAGTGCCCCGGGTTCGAGCCGGGGCCCTAGGACCCAGTACTTC. This codes for CASSAPGSSRGPRTQYF.

This clonotype was picked up one time. The V gene is TRBV6-6, the J gene TRBJ1-2; 8 bases fit TRBD1. Germline loops: CDR1 MNHNY, CDR2 SVGAGI (reference sequence). With 6 bases clipped from V and 8 bases from J, the junction kept 2 bases outside the gene matches. The CDR3 length is 11 residues. CDR3 loop: CASRAGGGYTF. The DNA for the CDR3 is TGTGCCAGCAGGGCAGGGGGCGGCTACACCTTC.

The chain has TRBV27 and TRBJ2-3; the D is unclear. Germline CDR1 and CDR2: MNHEY and SMNVEV (reference sequence). This CDR3 comprises 14 residues. V was clipped by 2 bases and J by 1 base, with 7 bases between them. The DNA of the CDR3 is TGTGCCAGCAGTTTAGAGGCAGGCACAGATACGCAGTATTTT. It encodes CASSLEAGTDTQYF.

This chain connects TRBV6-2 or TRBV6-3 to TRBJ2-7, with no clear D. The CDR3 sequence is 16 residues long. The germline CDR1 and CDR2 sequences are MNHEY and SVGEGT. Trimming removed 0 bases from V and 0 bases from J, with 12 bases in between. The CDR3 DNA reads as TGTGCCAGCAGTTACTCGAGATTGCGGCCCTCCTACGAGCAGTACTTC. It translates to CASSYSRLRPSYEQYF.

V gene TRBV6-5 combines with J gene TRBJ2-3; possibly TRBD2 for D (7 bases). The V gene's germline CDR1 is MNHEY and CDR2 SVGAGI. Between the trimmed V and J ends, which lost 0 bases and 5 bases, there was a span of 21 bases. The CDR3 contains 18 residues. The CDR3 loop reads CASSYSAGLGGLEDTQYF. In nucleotides, the CDR3 is TGTGCCAGCAGTTACTCCGCGGGGCTGGGGGGGCTGGAAGATACGCAGTATTTT.

The CDR3 loop reads CAGGLAGSYNEQFF. Written as DNA, the CDR3 is TGTGCCGGGGGACTGGCGGGCTCCTACAATGAGCAGTTCTTC. The chain carries TRBV28 and TRBJ2-1, with D possibly matching TRBD2 (6 bases). The CDR3 runs to 14 residues. Germline lookup yields CDR1 MDHEN and CDR2 SYDVKM. V gave up 11 bases and J gave up 0 bases, with 14 bases separating them.

The rearrangement links TRBV12-3 or TRBV12-4 to TRBJ2-1; D ambiguous. The CDR3 runs 13 residues. Trimming stripped 2 bases from V and 7 bases from J, with 9 bases between. The CDR3 here is CASSLSSRNEQFF. As DNA, the CDR3 is TGTGCCAGCAGTTTATCTAGTAGGAATGAGCAGTTCTTC.

The chain has TRBV19 and TRBJ2-7; D may be TRBD1 or TRBD2 (5 bases each). V was clipped by 5 bases and J by 2 bases, with 19 bases between them. CDR1 LNHDA and CDR2 SQIVND come from the germline V gene (reference sequence). CDR3 length: 16 amino acids. For the CDR3, the DNA is TGTGCCAGTAGTGGCCCTGGGACGATCACCACCTACGAGCAGTACTTC. Its translation is CASSGPGTITTYEQYF. Using reference TRBV19 and TRBJ2-7 for the parts outside the CDR3, the full variable domain is DGGITQSPKYLFRKEGQNVTLSCEQNLNHDAMYWYRQDPGQGLRLIYYSQIVNDFQKGDIAEGYSVSREKKESFPLTVTSAQKNPTAFYLCASSGPGTITTYEQYFGPGTRLTVT.

The chain couples TRBV15 to TRBJ2-5; unclear D gene. Per germline, CDR1 LNHNV and CDR2 YYDKDF (reference sequence). The CDR3 length is 11 residues. Between the trimmed V and J ends, which lost 8 bases and 0 bases, there was a span of 4 bases. CDR3 bases: TGTGCCACCTCGTACCAAGAGACCCAGTACTTC. This gives the protein CATSYQETQYF.

This clonotype has just a few counts. The chain carries TRBV11-1 and TRBJ2-5; no clear D gene. The CDR3 is 14 amino acids. The germline V and J ends were trimmed by 4 bases and 2 bases, with 11 bases remaining between them. Germline V lookup: CDR1 SGHAT, CDR2 FQDESV (reference sequence). This chain's CDR3 is CASSSGRQQETQYF. As DNA, the CDR3 is TGTGCCAGCAGCTCCGGACGGCAACAAGAGACCCAGTACTTC. The full variable domain, rest sourced from reference TRBV11-1 and TRBJ2-5, is EAEVAQSPRYKITEKSQAVAFWCDPISGHATLYWYRQILGQGPELLVQFQDESVVDDSQLPKDRFSAERLKGVDSTLKIQPAELGDSAMYLCASSSGRQQETQYFGPGTRLLVL.

The chain carries TRBV18 and TRBJ2-7, with D hard to call. The CDR3 spans 11 residues. Trimming pared 2 bases from V and 5 bases from J, leaving 4 bases between. Germline V gene data show CDR1 as KGHSH and CDR2 as LQKENI. In DNA, the CDR3 is TGTGCCAGCTCACCAAGGGACGAGCAGTACTTC. Protein sequence: CASSPRDEQYF. Filled out from reference TRBV18 and TRBJ2-7, the complete variable domain reads NAGVMQNPRHLVRRRGQEARLRCSPMKGHSHVYWYRQLPEEGLKFMVYLQKENIIDESGMPKERFSAEFPKEGPSILRIQQVVRGDSAAYFCASSPRDEQYFGPGTRLTVT.

This chain joins TRBV28 and TRBJ1-5; D uncertain. The V end was cut by 4 bases, the J end by 4 bases, with 14 bases between. CDR1 and CDR2 from the germline V gene are MDHEN and SYDVKM. The CDR3 contains 15 residues. DNA for the CDR3: TGTGCCAGCAGTTCCCCTATGGGGTCAAATCAGCCCCAGCATTTT. Protein sequence: CASSSPMGSNQPQHF.

The V call is TRBV7-2, the J call TRBJ2-3, with TRBD2 identical over 14 bases. Germline V gene sequence: CDR1 SGHTA, CDR2 FQGNSA. With V trimmed by 4 bases and J by 3 bases, 3 bases remained unmatched. The CDR3 is 16 residues long. DNA of the CDR3: TGTGCCAGCAGCTCCCGGACTAGCGGGAGGACAGATACGCAGTATTTT. Its translation is CASSSRTSGRTDTQYF.

This clonotype occurred a few times. The rearrangement links TRBV28 to TRBJ2-7; D is undetermined. Germline-derived CDR1 and CDR2 are MDHEN and SYDVKM. V gave up 6 bases and J gave up 5 bases, with 11 bases separating them. The CDR3 totals 12 residues. CDR3 DNA sequence: TGTGCCAGCAGCCCGGAGCACAACGAGCAGTACTTC. Its protein product is CASSPEHNEQYF.

This clonotype was counted between two and nine times. The genes are TRBV27 and TRBJ2-1; 9 bases are a match to TRBD2. This CDR3 comprises 16 residues. With V trimmed by 2 bases and J by 4 bases, 6 bases remained unmatched. CDR1 and CDR2 from the germline V gene are MNHEY and SMNVEV (reference sequence). CDR3 loop: CASSLRAGGPYNEQFF. The CDR3 DNA follows: TGTGCCAGCAGTTTACGGGCGGGAGGGCCGTACAATGAGCAGTTCTTC.

V gene TRBV12-3 or TRBV12-4 combines with J gene TRBJ1-1; D unresolved. The V gene lost 0 bases and the J gene lost 7 bases, with 0 bases spanning the gap. This CDR3 region has 10 residues. The CDR3 spells CASSLAEAFF. The CDR3 DNA is TGTGCCAGCAGTTTAGCTGAAGCTTTCTTT.